Listed below are T cell receptor beta chains from one sample, sequenced in a study of cytomegalovirus exposure and HLA in healthy donors. Some clones are missing from TCRdb's copy, which holds only in-frame ones; the method was immunoSEQ multiplex PCR. This table has around 150,000 clones, roughly 73% appearing once. Sequencing was done on a sample of PBMCs. The receptor source for this set is a male donor in good health and CMV-seronegative. Each CDR3 is given with its conserved first and last residue. D genes are given only for firm matches. Not every row has a clone size; where given, it reads once, few, many or a size class.

D	V	size	J	DNA	CDR3
TRBD2	TRBV4-1	NA	TRBJ2-7	TGCGCCAGCAGCCAAGCGACAGTAGCGGGTAGCTCCTACGAGCAGTACTTC	CASSQATVAGSSYEQYF
TRBD2	TRBV9	NA	TRBJ2-7	TGTGCCAGCAGCGTAGAACTAGCGGCAGGGGAGCAGTACTTC	CASSVELAAGEQYF
NA	TRBV9	NA	TRBJ2-3	TGTGCCAGCAGCCTCCTGTCGGATACGCAGTATTTT	CASSLLSDTQYF
TRBD1	TRBV6-1	NA	TRBJ1-2	TGTGCCAGCAGGCGGACAGGGGAGGACTATGGCTACACCTTC	CASRRTGEDYGYTF
TRBD2	TRBV4-3	NA	TRBJ2-3	TGCGCCAGCAGCCAAGGTAGCGGGAGCACAGATACGCAGTATTTT	CASSQGSGSTDTQYF
TRBD1	TRBV5-6	NA	TRBJ1-5	TGTGCCAGCAGCTTTCTACAGGGGGCCGATCAGCCCCAGCATTTT	CASSFLQGADQPQHF
NA	TRBV11-3	NA	TRBJ2-5	TGTGCCAGCAGCAAATCGGAGCCAGGGTCGAAAGGAGAGACCCAGTACTTC	CASSKSEPGSKGETQYF
NA	TRBV4-2	NA	TRBJ1-4	TGTGCCAGCAGCCAAGATCGGCAGGTGAATGAAAAACTGTTTTTT	CASSQDRQVNEKLFF
TRBD1	TRBV5-6	few	TRBJ2-3	TGTGCCAGCAGCCGACTGGACAGGATAACAGATACGCAGTATTTT	CASSRLDRITDTQYF
TRBD1	TRBV5-1	NA	TRBJ2-7	TGCGCCAGCAGCGCGGGACAGGCTAACCCCTACGAGCAGTACTTC	CASSAGQANPYEQYF
NA	TRBV28	NA	TRBJ2-1	TGTGCCAGCAGCTCTAGCTCCTACAATGAGCAGTTCTTC	CASSSSSYNEQFF
NA	TRBV6-4	many	TRBJ2-3	TGTGCCAGCAGTGCGGACACTAGCACAGATACGCAGTATTTT	CASSADTSTDTQYF
NA	TRBV27	NA	TRBJ1-2	TGTGCCAGCAGTTTTTCGGCGGGGTATGGCTACACCTTC	CASSFSAGYGYTF
NA	TRBV27	NA	TRBJ1-3	TGTGCCAGCCGGGGTCGGGGGAACACCATATATTTT	CASRGRGNTIYF
TRBD1	TRBV5-1	NA	TRBJ2-3	TGCGCCAGCAGCTTGCGACAGGGAGACACAGATACGCAGTATTTT	CASSLRQGDTDTQYF
NA	TRBV5-5	few	TRBJ1-6	TGTGCCAGCAGCTTGGGGCGCGGATCTAATTCACCCCTCCACTTT	CASSLGRGSNSPLHF
TRBD1	TRBV29-1	NA	TRBJ2-2	TGCAGCGTTGGCTCGACAGGGGACACCGGGGAGCTGTTTTTT	CSVGSTGDTGELFF
NA	TRBV7-8	NA	TRBJ1-1	TGTGCCAGCAGCTTACGAGAGGCGGTCACTGAAGCTTTCTTT	CASSLREAVTEAFF
TRBD1	TRBV10-3	NA	TRBJ2-6	TGTGCCATCAGGGCGGGACAGGGGGCGGCCCAGGGCAACGTCCTGACTTTC	CAIRAGQGAAQGNVLTF
NA	TRBV6-6	few	TRBJ1-4	TGTGCCAGCAGTTTATCCGAGAGGTCGGAACTGTTTTTT	CASSLSERSELFF
NA	TRBV29-1	NA	TRBJ2-7	TGCAGCGTTAGTTTAACAGGCTACGAGCAGTACTTC	CSVSLTGYEQYF
NA	TRBV6-6	NA	TRBJ1-3	TGTGCCAGCAGTTACTCGAGGCAGTCCGGGAACACCATATATTTT	CASSYSRQSGNTIYF
NA	TRBV15	NA	TRBJ2-2	TGTGCCACCAGCAGAGATATTGGCCGATCAAACGCGAACACCGGGGAGCTGTTTTTT	CATSRDIGRSNANTGELFF
TRBD2	TRBV6-1	few	TRBJ2-7	TGTGCCAGCGCCCCCGGGACTAGCGGGAGCCGGGAGCAGTACTTC	CASAPGTSGSREQYF
NA	TRBV5-1	NA	TRBJ1-1	TGCGCCAGCAGCTTGGCTACAGGGAGTACTGAAGCTTTCTTT	CASSLATGSTEAFF
NA	TRBV7-6	NA	TRBJ1-4	TGTGCCAGCAGCTTAGGTCGCGGCACTAATGAAAAACTGTTTTTT	CASSLGRGTNEKLFF
NA	TRBV11-1	NA	TRBJ2-1	TGTGCCAGCAGCTTCTATTCCTACAATGAGCAGTTCTTC	CASSFYSYNEQFF
TRBD1	TRBV7-8	NA	TRBJ1-2	TGTGCCAGCAGCCCCGGACAGGGGGGCTATGGCTACACCTTC	CASSPGQGGYGYTF
NA	TRBV7-9	NA	TRBJ2-3	TGTGCCAGCAGCCGGGACTCTCGGATCCTCACAGATACGCAGTATTTT	CASSRDSRILTDTQYF
TRBD2	TRBV2	NA	TRBJ2-7	TGTGCCAGCAGTGAAGTAGCGGGGGGTTACGAGCAGTACTTC	CASSEVAGGYEQYF
NA	TRBV29-1	NA	TRBJ1-1	TGCAGCGTTGAAGATCTTCGGGGGGCTGAAGCTTTCTTT	CSVEDLRGAEAFF
NA	TRBV10-2	NA	TRBJ1-2	TGCGCCAGCAGTGAGTCACGTGGGCAGAACCAATTC	CASSESRGQNQF
NA	TRBV6-1	NA	TRBJ1-1	TGTGCCAGCAGTGGCAGACAGGCCATAGACACTGAAGCTTTCTTT	CASSGRQAIDTEAFF
NA	TRBV19	NA	TRBJ1-2	TGTGCCAGTAGGAGAGGGACACTCTACGTCTATGGCTACACCTTC	CASRRGTLYVYGYTF
TRBD2	TRBV7-3	NA	TRBJ2-3	TGTGCCAGCAGCTTTTTAGCCGCTAGCGGGGGGGCAACAGATACGCAGTATTTT	CASSFLAASGGATDTQYF
TRBD1	TRBV25-1	NA	TRBJ1-1	TGTGCCAGCAGTGTCCCACAGGGGGCAGTCACTGAAGCTTTCTTT	CASSVPQGAVTEAFF
NA	TRBV6-1	NA	TRBJ1-2	TGTGCCAGCAGTGAAGAGGGGTCCTATGGCTACACCTTC	CASSEEGSYGYTF
TRBD1	TRBV7-9	few	TRBJ1-4	TGTTCCAGCACCGGACAGGGTTCGGTAGATGAAAAACTGTTTTTT	CSSTGQGSVDEKLFF
NA	TRBV5-1	NA	TRBJ2-1	TGCGCCAGCAGCGGTCAGGGGAAGGACAATGAGCAGTTCTTC	CASSGQGKDNEQFF
TRBD1	TRBV6-1	NA	TRBJ1-1	TGTGCCAGCAGTGGGAATAGACAGGGGGAGACTGAAGCTTTCTTT	CASSGNRQGETEAFF
NA	TRBV14	NA	TRBJ2-7	TGTGCCAGCAGCCAGATAAGGAGCTCCTACGAGCAGTACTTC	CASSQIRSSYEQYF
NA	TRBV5-1	NA	TRBJ1-1	TGCGCCAGCCAGCTAGCAGGTGGACACACTGAAGCTTTCTTT	CASQLAGGHTEAFF
TRBD1	TRBV30	NA	TRBJ1-5	TGTGCCTGGATATTCAGGGACAGGGTGAATCAGCCCCAGCATTTT	CAWIFRDRVNQPQHF
NA	TRBV2	NA	TRBJ2-5	TGTGCCAGCATCGGACAGTTCCAAGAGACCCAGTACTTC	CASIGQFQETQYF
NA	TRBV6-6	NA	TRBJ2-7	TGTGCCAGCAGTTTTCCCCACTCCTACGAGCAGTACTTC	CASSFPHSYEQYF
NA	TRBV28	NA	TRBJ1-3	TGTGCCAGCACTACAACGCCGGGTGGAAACACCATATATTTT	CASTTTPGGNTIYF
TRBD1	TRBV9	NA	TRBJ1-6	TGTGCCAGCAGCCCCTGGACAGGGCTTAATTCACCCCTCCACTTT	CASSPWTGLNSPLHF
TRBD2	TRBV6-1	NA	TRBJ2-5	TGTGCCAGCCAGCGGGGGGGCCGAGAGACCCAGTACTTC	CASQRGGRETQYF
NA	TRBV5-1	NA	TRBJ2-4	TGCGCCAGCAGCGGAGGGACAGTGGGGGGTCTAGCCAAAAACATTCAGTACTTC	CASSGGTVGGLAKNIQYF
TRBD2	TRBV2	NA	TRBJ2-7	TGTGCCAGCAGTGAAGAGTCCCGGGAGGCTCACTCTTGGGAGCAGTACTTC	CASSEESREAHSWEQYF
NA	TRBV5-1	NA	TRBJ2-5	TGCGCCAGCACCAATAGGGTGGGGGGTGAGACCCAGTACTTC	CASTNRVGGETQYF
NA	TRBV27	NA	TRBJ1-5	TGTGCCAGCAGTAGCTCTACGGGGAATCAGCCCCAGCATTTT	CASSSSTGNQPQHF
TRBD1	TRBV27	NA	TRBJ2-7	TGTGCCAGCAGCGGACAGGGAAGGTCCTACGAGCAGTACTTC	CASSGQGRSYEQYF
NA	TRBV7-9	NA	TRBJ2-1	TGTGCCAGCAGCCTTTCGGTCAGGGGCGATGAGCAGTTCTTC	CASSLSVRGDEQFF
NA	TRBV4-2	NA	TRBJ1-1	TGTGCCAGCAGCCCCTCAGAGGGGAGGACTGAAGCTTTCTTT	CASSPSEGRTEAFF
NA	TRBV11-2	NA	TRBJ2-7	TGTGCCAGCAGCTTAGTGGCAGGGAAGTACGAGCAGTACTTC	CASSLVAGKYEQYF